This T cell receptor beta chain originates from a study of T-cell reconstitution after alpha-beta-depleted transplantation in children. It was with unique molecular identifiers that the TCRbeta library was prepared. TCRdb analysed the PCR reads with MiXCR anew, one entry per CDR3 protein. The repertoire consists of about 420,000 distinct CDR3 sequences, with 11% occurring once and the leading ten covering 4.5% to 7%. In its sample, this clonotype was seen a few times. The sequencing here drew on PBMCs from the stem cell graft donor, taken from the stem cell graft. The origin of this receptor is a human donor who donated a stem cell graft to a child with acute myeloid leukemia.

This chain's CDR3 is CSVEPRRDDEQFF. Here the CDR3 DNA reads TGCAGCGTTGAACCACGCAGGGACGATGAGCAGTTCTTC. The chain recombines TRBV29-1 with TRBJ2-1, with D perhaps assigned TRBD1 or TRBD2 (5 bases each). Germline assignment: CDR1 SQVTM and CDR2 ANQGSEA. V lost 2 bases and J 8 bases, leaving 13 bases between the germline ends. This CDR3 comprises 13 residues.